This TCR beta chain comes out of a study of cytomegalovirus exposure and HLA in healthy donors. Whole-study findings and limits: A later analysis linked a missense DCLRE1C variant to TCR beta V- and J-gene trimming.

PCR employed 60 Vbeta and 13 Jbeta primers. The protocol was immunoSEQ multiplex PCR, while the TCRdb copy is restricted to in-frame clones and leaves out a portion. The top ten clones hold 7% to 9.5% of a sample with 150,000 to 200,000 clones, roughly 80% of them seen once. V was shortened by 3 bases and J by 5 bases, with 5 bases between the two germline ends. Germline values: CDR1 MNHEY, CDR2 SMNVEV (reference sequence). The CDR3 runs to 12 residues. This clone has only a few counts. Its antigen is as yet unknown. This chain joins TRBV27 and TRBJ2-1; no clear D. Sequencing input: PBMCs. This TCR came from a male donor in good health and CMV-seropositive. In DNA form, the CDR3 reads TGTGCCAGCAGTTTTTATGACAATGAGCAGTTCTTC. Translation: CASSFYDNEQFF.